This T cell receptor (beta chain) derives from a study of blood T cell repertoires in COVID-19. Libraries were prepared by immunoSEQ multiplex PCR; TCRdb keeps only in-frame clonotypes and omits some of them. Among about 84,000 clones listed, around three quarters were seen once. V was pared by 4 bases and J by 9 bases, with 15 bases between. Germline values: CDR1 SQVTM, CDR2 ANQGSEA. The CDR3 has 12 amino acids. This clone was observed a few times. The rearrangement links TRBV29-1 to TRBJ1-1; D unresolved. Material: peripheral blood. The receptor comes from a man in his fifties or sixties with active or convalescent COVID-19. CDR3 nucleotides: TGCAGCGTTGCTTCGGACGGACTCAAAGCTTTCTTT. It is translated as CSVASDGLKAFF.